This T cell receptor (beta chain) originates from a study of shared clonotypes between healthy human individuals. About the study: Each donor's CD8 memory used one plate, CD8 naive two, each CD4 subset three.

The assay was carried out at the deep level. TCRdb's table, derived via immunoSEQ multiplex PCR, lists solely in-frame clones and lacks some. The sample gives about 730,000 clones, 72% of which show up once; under 2% is in the top ten. CDR1 is SGHAT, CDR2 FQNNGV, per germline. CDR3 length: 15 amino acids. Germline trimming cut 5 bases from V and 5 bases from J; bases unmatched to any gene: 9. The sample consisted of memory CD4+ T cells sorted from blood. As to subset: CD45RA-negative fraction. The chain has TRBV11-2 and TRBJ2-5; 9 bases are a match to TRBD1. The sequence came from a woman aged 30 to 39 in good health. The CDR3 DNA sequence: TGTGCCAGCAGCCTAGGACAGGGGATGGCGGAGACCCAGTACTTC. This sequence encodes CASSLGQGMAETQYF.